This TCR beta chain was retrieved from a study of blood T cell repertoires in COVID-19. At the level of the study: Some COVID-19 samples were acute and others convalescent; all came from the United States, Italy and Spain.

Participants were aged about 18 to 95 years, lived in roughly 25 US areas, and enrolled virtually. Looked up from germline, CDR1 is MNHEY and CDR2 is SVGAGI. This CDR3 has 14 residues. V was shortened by 6 bases and J by 0 bases, with 9 bases between the two germline ends. Sequencing was performed with immunoSEQ multiplex PCR; in TCRdb, only in-frame clones are kept and a portion is missing. The sample carries more than 200,000 clones, 75% to 85% recorded once. The chain employs TRBV6-5 and TRBJ1-5; D is unclear. This receptor was taken from a man in his thirties or forties with acute COVID-19. The sequencing input was PBMCs or T cells enriched from blood (not recorded which). DNA for the CDR3: TGTGCCAGCAGCGCTGCCTATAGCAATCAGCCCCAGCATTTT. Its protein product is CASSAAYSNQPQHF.